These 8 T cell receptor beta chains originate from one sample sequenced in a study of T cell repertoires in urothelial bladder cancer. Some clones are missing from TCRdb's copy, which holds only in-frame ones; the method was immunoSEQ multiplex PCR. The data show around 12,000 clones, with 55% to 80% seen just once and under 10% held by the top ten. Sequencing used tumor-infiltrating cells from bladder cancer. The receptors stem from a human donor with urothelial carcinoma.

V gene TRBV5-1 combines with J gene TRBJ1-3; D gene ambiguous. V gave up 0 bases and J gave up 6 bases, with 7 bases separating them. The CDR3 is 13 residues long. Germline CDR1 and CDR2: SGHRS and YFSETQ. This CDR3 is CASSLGPENTIYF. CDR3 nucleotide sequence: TGCGCCAGCAGCTTGGGACCAGAAAACACCATATATTTT.

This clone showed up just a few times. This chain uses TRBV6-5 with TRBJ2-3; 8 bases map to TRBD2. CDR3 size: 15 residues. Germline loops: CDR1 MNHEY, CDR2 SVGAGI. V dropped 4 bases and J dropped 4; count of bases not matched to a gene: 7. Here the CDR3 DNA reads TGTGCCAGCAGTTTAACGGGGGGGCAGGCAGATACGCAGTATTTT. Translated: CASSLTGGQADTQYF.

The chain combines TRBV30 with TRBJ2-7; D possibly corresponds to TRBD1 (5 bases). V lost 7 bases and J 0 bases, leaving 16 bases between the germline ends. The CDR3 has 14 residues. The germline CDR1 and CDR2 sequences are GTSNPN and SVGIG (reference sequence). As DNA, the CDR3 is TGTGCCTCGGCGTCAAGGACAAGCTCCTACGAGCAGTACTTC. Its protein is CASASRTSSYEQYF.

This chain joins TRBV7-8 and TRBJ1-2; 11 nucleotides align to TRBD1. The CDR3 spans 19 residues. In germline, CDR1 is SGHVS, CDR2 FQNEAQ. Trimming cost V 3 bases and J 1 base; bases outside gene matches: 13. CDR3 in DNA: TGTGCCAGCAGCTTGACATCTCGGACAGGGGGCGAGAATAACTATGGCTACACCTTC. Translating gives CASSLTSRTGGENNYGYTF.

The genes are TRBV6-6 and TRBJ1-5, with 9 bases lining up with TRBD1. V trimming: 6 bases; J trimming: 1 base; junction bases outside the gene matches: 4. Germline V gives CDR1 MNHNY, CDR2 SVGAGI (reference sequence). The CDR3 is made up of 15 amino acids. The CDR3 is CASSPGQGSNQPQHF. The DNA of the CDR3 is TGTGCCAGCAGCCCAGGACAGGGGAGCAATCAGCCCCAGCATTTT.

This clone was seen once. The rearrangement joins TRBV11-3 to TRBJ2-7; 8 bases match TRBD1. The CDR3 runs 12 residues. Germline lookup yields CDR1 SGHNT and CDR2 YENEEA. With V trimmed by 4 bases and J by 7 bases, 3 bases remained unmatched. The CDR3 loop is CASSSGQGEQYF. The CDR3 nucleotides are TGTGCCAGCAGCTCCGGACAGGGAGAGCAGTACTTC. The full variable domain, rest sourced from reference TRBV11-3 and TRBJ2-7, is EAGVVQSPRYKIIEKKQPVAFWCNPISGHNTLYWYLQNLGQGPELLIRYENEEAVDDSQLPKDRFSAERLKGVDSTLKIQPAELGDSAVYLCASSSGQGEQYFGPGTRLTVT.

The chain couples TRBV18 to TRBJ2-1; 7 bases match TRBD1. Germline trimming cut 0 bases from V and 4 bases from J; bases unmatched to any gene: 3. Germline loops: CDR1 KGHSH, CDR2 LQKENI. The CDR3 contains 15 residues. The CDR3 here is CASSPPGQVYNEQFF. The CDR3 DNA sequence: TGTGCCAGCTCACCACCCGGACAGGTGTACAATGAGCAGTTCTTC.

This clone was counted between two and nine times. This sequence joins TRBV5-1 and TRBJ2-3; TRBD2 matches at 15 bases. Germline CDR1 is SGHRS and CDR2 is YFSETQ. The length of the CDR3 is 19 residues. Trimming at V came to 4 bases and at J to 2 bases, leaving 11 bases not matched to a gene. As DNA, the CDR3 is TGCGCCAGCAGCCCCGGGACTAGCGGGGGGCGCCCCCCCACAGATACGCAGTATTTT. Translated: CASSPGTSGGRPPTDTQYF. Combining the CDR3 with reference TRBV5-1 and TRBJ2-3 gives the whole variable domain KAGVTQTPRYLIKTRGQQVTLSCSPISGHRSVSWYQQTPGQGLQFLFEYFSETQRNKGNFPGRFSGRQFSNSRSEMNVSTLELGDSALYLCASSPGTSGGRPPTDTQYFGPGTRLTVL.